This T cell receptor beta chain was sequenced during a study of T cells after yellow fever vaccination. Study information: The authors prepared low-cell-number fractions using SMART-Seq v4 Ultra Low Input. Points from the study as a whole: Shared CD4/CD8 clonotypes were a small share, likely from convergent recombination. Re-detected after boosting: most primary clones, around 96% of CD4 and roughly 88% of CD8.

The authors made TCR cDNA by 5'RACE template switching, adding a universal primer site and UMIs. Using its own MiXCR run on the 5' RACE reads, TCRdb lists one record per CDR3 protein. The data show about 120,000 distinct CDR3 sequences, with 6.5% to 9% seen just once and over 2.5% held by the top ten. This CDR3 contains 15 residues. V was clipped by 1 base and J by 8 bases, with 15 bases between them. There are many counts of this clonotype. What it binds is unknown. The TCR originated in a man aged 18-30 years who received the YFV17D yellow fever vaccine. The source material was CD4+ T cells sorted from PBMCs, sampled roughly seven weeks after the first yellow fever vaccination. The V gene is TRBV12-3 or TRBV12-4, the J gene TRBJ2-1; D might be TRBD1 or TRBD2, each matching 5 bases. CDR3 in DNA: TGTGCCAGCAGTTTAGGGGGACCTACGGTACATGAGCAGTTCTTC. This translates into CASSLGGPTVHEQFF.